Below, 5 T cell receptor beta chains from the same sample are listed, as sequenced in a study of shared clonotypes between healthy human individuals. Sequencing was performed with immunoSEQ multiplex PCR; in TCRdb, only in-frame clones are kept and a portion is missing. Of 1.6 million or so clones listed, 98% are singletons. Sequences were obtained from naive CD4+ T cells sorted from blood. Indicated subset: CD45RA+ positively selected. The receptor set was obtained from a man aged 30 to 39 in good health.

The CDR3, as DNA: TGTGCCAGCAGCTTAGGGCTAGCGGGAGGGCCGGGGAATGAGCAGTTCTTC. Protein product: CASSLGLAGGPGNEQFF. The chain uses TRBV7-2 and TRBJ2-1; 12 bases are shared with TRBD2. The germline gives CDR1 SGHTA, CDR2 FQGNSA. Trimming took 1 base from V and 7 from J; bases not matched to a gene: 8. The CDR3 totals 17 residues.

A note on this clone: This sample includes further DNA sequences coding for the same CDR3. The J gene is TRBJ1-5, the V gene TRBV5-1; TRBD1 matches 7 bases. This CDR3 is built from 13 residues. Trimming removed 3 bases from V and 4 bases from J; junction bases left unmatched: 1. CDR1 is SGHRS, CDR2 YFSETQ, per germline. The CDR3 sequence: CASSWTGNQPQHF. The CDR3 coding sequence is TGCGCCAGCAGCTGGACAGGTAATCAGCCCCAGCATTTT.

A word on this clone: Other DNA sequences in the same sample also yield this CDR3. The chain uses TRBV10-3 and TRBJ1-2; possible D gene TRBD1, 5 bases. Germline CDR1 is ENHRY and CDR2 is SYGVKD. The CDR3 runs to 14 residues. V was clipped by 7 bases and J by 5 bases, with 17 bases between them. The CDR3 here is CAITDRGRDYGYTF. The CDR3 bases are TGTGCCATCACCGACAGAGGGCGAGATTATGGCTACACCTTC.

The chain employs TRBV19 and TRBJ1-3; perhaps TRBD1 as D (6 bases). V was clipped by 7 bases and J by 2 bases, with 15 bases between them. This CDR3 contains 15 residues. Germline CDR1 and CDR2: LNHDA and SQIVND (reference sequence). The CDR3 bases are TGTGCCAGTACCGAGGACAGCCGCACTGGAAACACCATATATTTT. This sequence encodes CASTEDSRTGNTIYF.

J is TRBJ1-1 and V is TRBV2, with D tentatively TRBD1 (5 bases). This CDR3 has 13 amino acids. Germline V lookup: CDR1 SNHLY, CDR2 FYNNEI. The V and J ends lost 4 bases and 5 bases respectively, with 11 bases between them. The DNA for the CDR3 is TGTGCCAGCAGTGCGGGGGGGGTTACTGAAGCTTTCTTT. Translation gives CASSAGGVTEAFF. Full variable domain (outside the CDR3, taken from reference TRBV2 and TRBJ1-1): EPEVTQTPSHQVTQMGQEVILRCVPISNHLYFYWYRQILGQKVEFLVSFYNNEISEKSEIFDDQFSVERPDGSNFTLKIRSTKLEDSAMYFCASSAGGVTEAFFGQGTRLTVV.